This TCR beta chain was sequenced for a study of shared clonotypes between healthy human individuals. Only in-frame clones appear in the TCRdb table, and some are missing; sequencing was by immunoSEQ multiplex PCR. The data contain some 1,900,000 clones, roughly 94% of them seen just once; the ten biggest clones take up 1.2%. Trimming left V 2 bases short and J 6 bases short, with 10 bases between. The CDR3 is 13 residues long. Per the germline V gene, CDR1 is SGHVS and CDR2 is FNYEAQ. The naive CD8 population came from CD45RO-negative cells selected for CCR7, without terminally differentiated effector memory CD45RA+ cells.

V and J are TRBV7-6 and TRBJ1-2, with D possibly matching TRBD1 (5 bases). The receptor was isolated from a man younger than 35 in good health. The sequenced sample was naive CD8+ T cells sorted from blood. The CDR3 region has the DNA TGTGCCAGCAGCTTATCCCGAGGGGATGGCTACACCTTC. Protein product: CASSLSRGDGYTF.